Below are 31 T cell receptor beta chains sequenced from a single sample in a study of blood T cell repertoires in COVID-19. TCRdb keeps only in-frame clones here, not all; method: immunoSEQ multiplex PCR. Counted here are some 130,000 clones, roughly 80% occurring once; the ten biggest clones make up 5% to 7%. The material sequenced was PBMCs or T cells enriched from blood (not recorded which). Receptors were obtained from a middle-aged man with acute COVID-19.

This chain uses TRBV2 with TRBJ1-3; D is perhaps TRBD1 (6 bases). The germline V and J ends were trimmed by 1 base and 3 bases, with 10 bases remaining between them. Germline V gene lookup returns CDR1 SNHLY and CDR2 FYNNEI. The CDR3 consists of 15 residues. The CDR3 protein is CASSEDRAVGNTIYF. CDR3 nucleotide sequence: TGTGCCAGCAGTGAAGACAGGGCGGTTGGAAACACCATATATTTT.

The table lists this clone with a count of one. V is TRBV27 and J is TRBJ2-6; D possibly corresponds to TRBD1 (5 bases). Germline V CDR1 and CDR2: MNHEY, SMNVEV (reference sequence). V gave up 1 base and J gave up 0 bases, with 7 bases separating them. CDR3 length: 16 residues. CDR3: CASSLWTSSGANVLTF. For the CDR3, the DNA is TGTGCCAGCAGTTTATGGACATCCTCTGGGGCCAACGTCCTGACTTTC. Complete variable domain (other parts from reference TRBV27 and TRBJ2-6): EAQVTQNPRYLITVTGKKLTVTCSQNMNHEYMSWYRQDPGLGLRQIYYSMNVEVTDKGDVPEGYKVSRKEKRNFPLILESPSPNQTSLYFCASSLWTSSGANVLTFGAGSRLTVL.

CDR3 loop: CASKRTGETNYGYTF. The CDR3, as DNA: TGTGCCAGCAAAAGGACAGGGGAGACTAACTATGGCTACACCTTC. V usage is TRBV6-5 and J usage is TRBJ1-2, with 9 bases lining up with TRBD1. Germline V gives CDR1 MNHEY, CDR2 SVGAGI. The CDR3 contains 15 residues. Losses at the gene ends were 7 bases for V and 0 bases for J; bases not matched to a gene: 6.

About this clone: Since no conserved phenylalanine or tryptophan closes the CDR3, a read error is the likely cause. The limits of the CDR3 on the DNA are not certain, so only TCRdb's listed CDR3 is given. The chain couples TRBV6-2 or TRBV6-3 to TRBJ1-2; TRBD1, as called in the table, went unchecked against the DNA. Looked up from germline, CDR1 is MNHEY and CDR2 is SVGEGT. The CDR3 has 11 residues if both end residues are counted. Here the CDR3 reads CASSYGQCKGP.

This clone was picked up a small number of times. Other DNA sequences from this sample encode an identical CDR3 as well. The chain combines TRBV18 with TRBJ2-2; a weak D match, TRBD2 (6 bases). Germline V gene sequence: CDR1 KGHSH, CDR2 LQKENI. Trimming cost V 2 bases and J 0 bases, with 10 bases left between them. The CDR3 runs to 16 residues. In DNA, the CDR3 is TGTGCCAGCTCACCATCCGGAGGGGCGAACACCGGGGAGCTGTTTTTT. Translating it yields CASSPSGGANTGELFF.

The chain links TRBV28 to TRBJ1-4; D is perhaps TRBD1 (5 bases). Per germline, CDR1 MDHEN and CDR2 SYDVKM. The CDR3 runs 17 residues. The germline V and J ends were trimmed by 1 base and 4 bases, with 16 bases remaining between them. The CDR3 bases are TGTGCCAGCAGTTTATCCTCCCGTTTAGGGGTTAATGAAAAACTGTTTTTT. This codes for CASSLSSRLGVNEKLFF. Supplemented by reference TRBV28 and TRBJ1-4, the full variable domain reads DVKVTQSSRYLVKRTGEKVFLECVQDMDHENMFWYRQDPGLGLRLIYFSYDVKMKEKGDIPEGYSVSREKKERFSLILESASTNQTSMYLCASSLSSRLGVNEKLFFGSGTQLSVL.

The chain employs TRBV7-6 and TRBJ1-4; D remains ambiguous. Germline values: CDR1 SGHVS, CDR2 FNYEAQ. The V end lost 5 bases, the J end lost 0 bases, and 10 bases lay between the germline ends. The CDR3 sequence is 15 residues long. Here the CDR3 DNA reads TGTGCCAGCAGCGATTATATAGCAACTAATGAAAAACTGTTTTTT. It translates to CASSDYIATNEKLFF.

CDR3 sequence (DNA): TGTGCCAGCAGTTCAGGACAGCGCACAGATACGCAGTATTTT. Translated, it gives CASSSGQRTDTQYF. V usage is TRBV6-1 and J usage is TRBJ2-3, with a weak D call TRBD1 (6 bases). The CDR3 sequence is 14 residues long. Per the germline V gene, CDR1 is MNHNS and CDR2 is SASEGT. Trimming took off 5 bases at V and 1 base at J, with 10 bases between the two ends.

This clone has only a few counts. J is TRBJ1-2 and V is TRBV7-9; 7 positions agree with TRBD1. V lost 3 bases, J lost 6 bases, and 10 bases stayed unmatched. Per the germline V gene, CDR1 is SEHNR and CDR2 is FQNEAQ (reference sequence). This CDR3 has 15 amino acids. CDR3 DNA sequence: TGTGCCAGCAGCTTCAGAGACAGGGTTTACGATGGCTACACCTTC. It encodes CASSFRDRVYDGYTF.

CDR3 in amino acids: CAWTWRGANYGYTF. CDR3 nucleotides: TGTGCCTGGACCTGGAGAGGAGCTAACTATGGCTACACCTTC. The V gene is TRBV30, the J gene TRBJ1-2; D remains unclear. CDR3 length equals 14 residues. Trimming pared 4 bases from V and 0 bases from J, leaving 12 bases between. The V gene's germline CDR1 is GTSNPN and CDR2 SVGIG (reference sequence).

The rearrangement joins TRBV28 to TRBJ2-5; TRBD2 is a possible D gene (5 bases). Germline values: CDR1 MDHEN, CDR2 SYDVKM. V was shortened by 6 bases and J by 4 bases, with 18 bases between the two germline ends. This CDR3 comprises 15 residues. The DNA of the CDR3 is TGTGCCAGCAGGCACCGGGAACCCACAAGAGAGACCCAGTACTTC. Its translation: CASRHREPTRETQYF.

Note on this clone: At one boundary the junction diverges from the germline segment, which might be a read error. The chain recombines TRBV30 with TRBJ1-2; D is undetermined. This CDR3 region has 12 residues. The germline V gene encodes CDR1 GTSNPN and CDR2 SVGIG (reference sequence). CDR3 in DNA: TGTGCCTGTACAGAGGGAAAGGTTTTGTTGGCCTTC. It translates to CACTEGKVLLAF. Full variable domain (missing parts from reference TRBV30 and TRBJ1-2): SQTIHQWPATLVQPVGSPLSLECTVEGTSNPNLYWYRQAAGRGLQLLFYSVGIGQISSEVPQNLSASRPQDRQFILSSKKLLLSDSGFYLCACTEGKVLLAFGSGTRLTVV.

The chain couples TRBV5-4 to TRBJ2-1; 7 bases agree with TRBD1. CDR3 size: 16 residues. Trimming took 4 bases from V and 0 from J; bases not matched to a gene: 7. The germline V gene has CDR1 SGHNT and CDR2 YYREEE (reference sequence). Here the CDR3 DNA reads TGTGCCAGCAGCCTCGGACAGGCCAGCTCCTACAATGAGCAGTTCTTC. This gives the protein CASSLGQASSYNEQFF.

This clone was counted a few times. The V and J genes are TRBV4-3 and TRBJ2-7; D gene unclear. CDR3 length equals 14 residues. Germline CDR1 LGHNA, CDR2 YSLEER. Trimming took off 0 bases at V and 4 bases at J, with 10 bases between the two ends. The CDR3 nucleotides read TGCGCCAGCAGCCAAGATCTGACAAGATACGAGCAGTACTTC. This sequence encodes CASSQDLTRYEQYF.

In this sample, this clone turned up once. The rearrangement links TRBV18 to TRBJ2-1, with 9 nucleotides matching TRBD1. Germline trimming cut 3 bases from V and 7 bases from J; bases unmatched to any gene: 10. This CDR3 comprises 16 residues. Looked up from germline, CDR1 is KGHSH and CDR2 is LQKENI. The CDR3 nucleotides are TGTGCCAGCTCACCCCAAACAGGGGGCGCGAAGAATGAGCAGTTCTTC. This codes for CASSPQTGGAKNEQFF. The variable domain in full, with the rest retrieved from reference TRBV18 and TRBJ2-1, is NAGVMQNPRHLVRRRGQEARLRCSPMKGHSHVYWYRQLPEEGLKFMVYLQKENIIDESGMPKERFSAEFPKEGPSILRIQQVVRGDSAAYFCASSPQTGGAKNEQFFGPGTRLTVL.

The rearrangement uses TRBV3-1 (or the pseudogene TRBV3-2) and TRBJ2-1; 10 positions agree with TRBD2. This CDR3 has 16 amino acids. V lost 4 bases, J lost 5 bases, and 8 bases stayed unmatched. Germline loops: CDR1 LGHDT, CDR2 YNNKEL (reference sequence). CDR3 sequence reads: CASSPSLAGVNNEQFF. In DNA, the CDR3 is TGTGCCAGCAGCCCGTCCCTAGCGGGGGTTAACAATGAGCAGTTCTTC.

The J gene is TRBJ2-5, the V gene TRBV29-1, with D maybe TRBD1 (5 bases). The CDR3 length is 16 residues. CDR1 SQVTM and CDR2 ANQGSEA come from the germline V gene. The V gene lost 5 bases and the J gene lost 4 bases, with 23 bases spanning the gap. Here the CDR3 DNA reads TGCAGCGTTCCTTCGTCGGGTGGAAAGGGGCGAGAGACCCAGTACTTC. Its translation: CSVPSSGGKGRETQYF.

V usage is TRBV4-2 and J usage is TRBJ2-3; 8 nucleotides agree with TRBD2. The trim removed 5 bases at V and 0 bases at J, leaving 13 bases unmatched. Looked up from germline, CDR1 is LGHNA and CDR2 is YNFKEQ. This CDR3 contains 18 residues. The chain's CDR3 is CASSSGPAGGGSTDTQYF. In nucleotides, the CDR3 is TGTGCCAGCAGCTCTGGACCCGCGGGGGGCGGAAGCACAGATACGCAGTATTTT.

The chain combines TRBV5-6 with TRBJ2-7; D is undetermined. CDR3 length: 14 residues. Trimming cost V 0 bases and J 2 bases, with 9 bases left between them. Germline lookup yields CDR1 SGHDT and CDR2 YYEEEE. CDR3 DNA sequence: TGTGCCAGCAGCTTGGGCGTGGAGACCTACGAGCAGTACTTC. Encoded protein: CASSLGVETYEQYF.

The chain is built from TRBV21-1 and TRBJ1-1; the D call in the table, TRBD1, was not verified against the DNA. TRBV21-1 is described as a pseudogene. This CDR3 is built from 16 residues. CDR3 coding DNA: TGTGCCAGCAGCAAAGGACACGGACAGCTGAACACTGAAGCTTTCTTT. It translates to CASSKGHGQLNTEAFF.

This chain links TRBV4-3 with TRBJ1-4; D remains unclear. Germline V gene data show CDR1 as LGHNA and CDR2 as YSLEER. V dropped 1 base and J dropped 10 bases, with 10 bases sitting between them. The CDR3 has 13 amino acids. The CDR3 region has the DNA TGCGCCAGCAGCCAAGTTTTCGACTCAAAACTGTTTTTT. It is translated as CASSQVFDSKLFF.

V gene TRBV19 combines with J gene TRBJ2-3; D is possibly TRBD2 (5 bases). V was trimmed by 5 bases and J by 6 bases, leaving 9 bases between them. The CDR3 extends over 12 amino acids. The V gene's germline CDR1 is LNHDA and CDR2 SQIVND (reference sequence). This chain's CDR3 is CASSPRVDTQYF. DNA for the CDR3: TGTGCCAGTAGTCCGCGGGTGGATACGCAGTATTTT.

The CDR3, as DNA: TGCGCCAGCAGCCAAGATGTCCTCGGACAGGGGGCGCTGGACACCGGGGAGCTGTTTTTT. Its translation is CASSQDVLGQGALDTGELFF. The chain joins TRBV4-3 to TRBJ2-2, with TRBD1 identical over 11 bases. V trimming: 0 bases; J trimming: 3 bases; junction bases outside the gene matches: 12. This CDR3 has 20 residues. CDR1 and CDR2 (germline): LGHNA, YSLEER.

The rearrangement joins TRBV19 to TRBJ2-4; D remains ambiguous. Germline assignment: CDR1 LNHDA and CDR2 SQIVND (reference sequence). V gave up 4 bases and J gave up 1 base, with 8 bases separating them. This CDR3 is 14 amino acids long. The CDR3 is CASSKPGAKNIQYF. CDR3 DNA sequence: TGTGCCAGTAGTAAGCCCGGGGCCAAAAACATTCAGTACTTC.

This clone occurred once. A junction boundary mismatches the germline segment, possibly from a read error. Other DNA sequences in this specimen translate into the identical CDR3. The chain carries TRBV11-2 and TRBJ2-3; 8 bases are shared with TRBD2. The CDR3 sequence is 15 residues long. Germline V gene lookup returns CDR1 SGHAT and CDR2 FQNNGV. The CDR3 sequence is CASSLAGGRTDTQYF. The CDR3 nucleotides read TGTGCCAGCAGCTTAGCGGGGGGGCGCACGGATACGCAGTATTTT.

Here the CDR3 reads CASSSRTSGYNEQFF. The CDR3, as DNA: TGTGCCAGCAGCTCACGGACTAGCGGGTACAATGAGCAGTTCTTC. The chain links TRBV7-2 to TRBJ2-1; 11 nucleotides align to TRBD2. V lost 4 bases and J lost 4; bases outside the gene matches: 3. The CDR3 loop spans 15 amino acids. Germline V gene data show CDR1 as SGHTA and CDR2 as FQGNSA. Drawing the rest from reference TRBV7-2 and TRBJ2-1, the complete variable domain is GAGVSQSPSNKVTEKGKDVELRCDPISGHTALYWYRQSLGQGLEFLIYFQGNSAPDKSGLPSDRFSAERTGGSVSTLTIQRTQQEDSAVYLCASSSRTSGYNEQFFGPGTRLTVL.

The chain is built from TRBV28 and TRBJ1-1; D is ambiguous. Trimming removed 6 bases from V and 11 bases from J, with 13 bases in between. CDR1 and CDR2 from the germline V gene are MDHEN and SYDVKM. There are 11 residues in the CDR3. In nucleotides, the CDR3 is TGTGCCAGCAGGGGCGCGGGAGAGGCTTTCTTT. It translates to CASRGAGEAFF.

V is TRBV6-2 or TRBV6-3 and J is TRBJ2-5; 9 bases agree with TRBD2. This CDR3 has 15 residues. Germline assignment: CDR1 MNHEY and CDR2 SVGEGT. J lost 2 bases, V lost 2 bases, and 3 bases had no gene match. CDR3 sequence: CASSYPTSGQETQYF. DNA for the CDR3: TGTGCCAGCAGTTACCCGACTAGCGGTCAAGAGACCCAGTACTTC.

This clone was found a few times. The chain joins TRBV30 to TRBJ2-7; 7 bases are shared with TRBD1. There are 12 residues in the CDR3. Trimming at V came to 5 bases and at J to 0 bases, leaving 1 base not matched to a gene. The germline CDR1 and CDR2 sequences are GTSNPN and SVGIG (reference sequence). The CDR3 DNA sequence: TGTGCCTGGGGGGACAGCTCCTACGAGCAGTACTTC. This codes for CAWGDSSYEQYF.

This clone was picked up a small number of times. This chain joins TRBV9 and TRBJ2-1; 8 bases align to TRBD1. V gave up 0 bases and J gave up 6 bases; unmatched junction bases: 5. The CDR3 is 15 residues long. Germline lookup yields CDR1 SGDLS and CDR2 YYNGEE. CDR3 in amino acids: CASSVEWTGSNEQFF. CDR3 coding DNA: TGTGCCAGCAGCGTAGAATGGACAGGGAGCAATGAGCAGTTCTTC.

This chain links TRBV6-2 or TRBV6-3 with TRBJ2-5, with TRBD2 matching 11 bases. The CDR3 sequence is 14 residues long. The junction had 4 bases not matched to a gene; V was cut back by 5 bases and J by 5 bases. Germline CDR1 reads MNHEY; CDR2 reads SVGEGT. CDR3 region: CASSTSGSEETQYF. CDR3 DNA: TGTGCCAGCAGTACTAGCGGGAGTGAGGAGACCCAGTACTTC.